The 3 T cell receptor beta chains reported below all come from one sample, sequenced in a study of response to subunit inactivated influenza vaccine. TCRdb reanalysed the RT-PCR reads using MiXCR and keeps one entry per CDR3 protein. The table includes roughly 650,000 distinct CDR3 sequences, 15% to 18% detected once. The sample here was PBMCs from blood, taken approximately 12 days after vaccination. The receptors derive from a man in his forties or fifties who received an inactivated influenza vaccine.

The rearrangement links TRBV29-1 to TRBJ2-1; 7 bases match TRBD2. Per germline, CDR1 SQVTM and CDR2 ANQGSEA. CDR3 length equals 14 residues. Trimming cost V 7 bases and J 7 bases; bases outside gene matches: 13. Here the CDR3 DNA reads TGCAGCGCCTCGGGGCTAGCGGCGGGTAATGAGCAGTTCTTC. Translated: CSASGLAAGNEQFF.

The CDR3 bases are TGTGCCAGCAGCCAAGATCTAGTCGGGACTCCTTACAATGAGCAGTTCTTC. It is translated as CASSQDLVGTPYNEQFF. V gene TRBV3-1 combines with J gene TRBJ2-1, with D possibly TRBD2 on 6 matching bases. V lost 0 bases and J lost 4, with 16 bases in between. The CDR3 spans 17 residues. Germline V CDR1 and CDR2: LGHDT, YNNKEL (reference sequence).

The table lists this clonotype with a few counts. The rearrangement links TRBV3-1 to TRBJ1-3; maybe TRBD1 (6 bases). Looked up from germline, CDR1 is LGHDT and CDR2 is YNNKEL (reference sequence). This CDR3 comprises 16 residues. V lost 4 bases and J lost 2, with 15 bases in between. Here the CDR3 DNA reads TGTGCCAGCAGCCCTACAGGGTGGGGGACTGGAAACACCATATATTTT. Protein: CASSPTGWGTGNTIYF.